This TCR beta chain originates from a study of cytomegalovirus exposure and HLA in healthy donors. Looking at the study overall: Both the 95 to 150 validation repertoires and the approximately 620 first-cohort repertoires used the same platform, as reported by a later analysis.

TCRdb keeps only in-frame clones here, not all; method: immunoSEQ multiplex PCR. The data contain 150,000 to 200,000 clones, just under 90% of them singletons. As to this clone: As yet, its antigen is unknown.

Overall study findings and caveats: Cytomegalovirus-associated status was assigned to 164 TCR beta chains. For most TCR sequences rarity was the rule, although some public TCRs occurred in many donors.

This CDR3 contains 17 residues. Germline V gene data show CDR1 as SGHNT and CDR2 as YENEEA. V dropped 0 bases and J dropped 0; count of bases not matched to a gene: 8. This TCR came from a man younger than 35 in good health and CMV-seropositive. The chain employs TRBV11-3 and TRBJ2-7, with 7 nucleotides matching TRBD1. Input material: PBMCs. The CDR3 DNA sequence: TGTGCCAGCAGCTTAGATCTACTCGGGACAGCCTCCTACGAGCAGTACTTC. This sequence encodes CASSLDLLGTASYEQYF.